The 24 T cell receptor beta chains below all came from one sample that was sequenced in a study of patients and donors after allogeneic stem cell transplantation. TCRdb re-called the RT-PCR reads through MiXCR, storing one row per CDR3 protein. The sample lists about a million distinct CDR3 sequences; over 15% were seen once. The sample consisted of blood, either unsorted or a sorted T cell fraction (not recorded which). The receptors come from a human donor who was either an allogeneic HSCT recipient or a stem cell or donor lymphocyte infusion donor (not recorded which). It is not recorded whose cells these are; they may come from a transplant donor.

The CDR3 reads CASSLSPRTSGIFMNEQYF. The CDR3 DNA follows: TGTGCCAGCAGTTTATCGCCGAGGACTAGCGGGATTTTTATGAACGAGCAGTACTTC. The V and J genes are TRBV27 and TRBJ2-7; TRBD2 aligns across 12 bases. CDR3 length equals 19 residues. The V segment lost 0 bases and the J segment 5 bases; nucleotides outside the gene matches: 14. The V gene's germline CDR1 is MNHEY and CDR2 SMNVEV (reference sequence).

The V and J genes are TRBV25-1 and TRBJ2-2, with TRBD2 matching 8 bases. The germline V gene encodes CDR1 MGHDK and CDR2 SYGVNS. With 8 bases clipped from V and 13 bases from J, the junction kept 12 bases outside the gene matches. The CDR3 spans 13 residues. The CDR3 region is CASSGTSWRRLFF. CDR3 coding DNA: TGTGCCAGCTCCGGGACTAGTTGGAGGAGGCTGTTTTTT.

The rearrangement joins TRBV5-6 to TRBJ1-1; D is perhaps TRBD1 (5 bases). Germline V gene sequence: CDR1 SGHDT, CDR2 YYEEEE. V dropped 2 bases and J dropped 5 bases, with 13 bases sitting between them. This CDR3 comprises 14 residues. The CDR3 reads CASSFQGPGTEAFF. The CDR3, as DNA: TGTGCCAGCAGCTTTCAGGGACCGGGGACTGAAGCTTTCTTT.

The chain carries TRBV5-6 and TRBJ1-4, with TRBD1 as a possible D gene (5 bases). This CDR3 region has 15 residues. Trimming removed 3 bases from V and 3 bases from J, with 12 bases in between. Germline loops: CDR1 SGHDT, CDR2 YYEEEE. The chain's CDR3 is CASSSPTVPNEKLFF. Written as DNA, the CDR3 is TGTGCCAGCAGCTCCCCGACAGTACCTAATGAAAAACTGTTTTTT.

This clonotype was seen more than once but under ten times. The chain couples TRBV5-1 to TRBJ2-7; 9 bases align to TRBD1. The germline V gene has CDR1 SGHRS and CDR2 YFSETQ. V lost 2 bases to trimming and J lost 6 bases; unmatched junction nucleotides: 9. The CDR3 totals 15 residues. The CDR3 loop is CASSFRQGETGEQYF. CDR3 in DNA: TGCGCCAGCAGCTTTAGACAGGGGGAAACGGGCGAGCAGTACTTC.

This clonotype showed up just a few times. This chain links TRBV9 with TRBJ2-7; TRBD1 matches 7 bases. Germline V lookup: CDR1 SGDLS, CDR2 YYNGEE. The CDR3 spans 15 residues. After removal of 0 bases from V and 2 bases from J, the junction contained 5 bases not matched to a gene. The CDR3: CASSVGGTVTYEQYF. The DNA for the CDR3 is TGTGCCAGCAGCGTAGGGGGGACAGTGACCTACGAGCAGTACTTC.

The chain couples TRBV3-1 to TRBJ2-1; 9 bases fit TRBD2. J lost 5 bases, V lost 4 bases, and 12 bases had no gene match. There are 17 residues in the CDR3. CDR1 and CDR2 from the germline V gene are LGHDT and YNNKEL (reference sequence). In DNA form, the CDR3 reads TGTGCCAGCAGCCCCTTCTCCCCGACTAGCGGCAACAATGAGCAGTTCTTC. Its translation: CASSPFSPTSGNNEQFF.

V usage is TRBV7-3 and J usage is TRBJ2-2; unclear D gene. Germline V gene lookup returns CDR1 SGHTA and CDR2 FQGTGA. The CDR3 sequence is 16 residues long. Trimming took 5 bases from V and 2 from J, leaving 15 bases between them. DNA of the CDR3: TGTGCCAGCAGCCCCGGTCGGGCATTCAACACCGGGGAGCTGTTTTTT. Residues: CASSPGRAFNTGELFF.

This clonotype was seen many times. The genes are TRBV29-1 and TRBJ2-1; 12 nucleotides line up with TRBD2. The CDR3 is 14 residues long. Looked up from germline, CDR1 is SQVTM and CDR2 is ANQGSEA. The junction had 11 bases not matched to a gene; V was cut back by 8 bases and J by 9 bases. The CDR3 loop is CSPPRTSGIGEQFF. The DNA of the CDR3 is TGCAGCCCCCCCAGGACTAGCGGGATAGGTGAGCAGTTCTTC.

This chain uses TRBV7-2 with TRBJ1-6; TRBD1 matches at 7 bases. The germline gives CDR1 SGHTA, CDR2 FQGNSA. CDR3 size: 16 residues. J gave up 4 bases and V 6 bases, and 9 bases lay outside the gene matches. The CDR3 nucleotides read TGTGCCAGCAGAGAGACCGGGACAGATTATAATTCACCCCTCCACTTT. Translation gives CASRETGTDYNSPLHF.

This chain links TRBV7-8 with TRBJ2-7; maybe TRBD2 (6 bases). The CDR3 length is 16 residues. In germline, CDR1 is SGHVS, CDR2 FQNEAQ. V was cut by 1 base and J by 3 bases, with 16 bases left in between. In nucleotides, the CDR3 is TGTGCCAGCAGCTTAGTACGAACTAGCTCCCACTACGAGCAGTACTTC. Its protein is CASSLVRTSSHYEQYF. Full variable domain (rest looked up from reference TRBV7-8 and TRBJ2-7): GAGVSQSPRYKVAKRGQDVALRCDPISGHVSLFWYQQALGQGPEFLTYFQNEAQLDKSGLPSDRFFAERPEGSVSTLKIQRTQQEDSAVYLCASSLVRTSSHYEQYFGPGTRLTVT.

This rearrangement joins TRBV9 to TRBJ2-1; 14 bases align to TRBD2. The CDR3 extends over 19 amino acids. Germline CDR1 reads SGDLS; CDR2 reads YYNGEE. J lost 5 bases, V lost 4 bases, and 14 bases had no gene match. The DNA of the CDR3 is TGTGCCAGCAGCCCAACGGGACTAGCGGGAGCCCCTCCCCACAATGAGCAGTTCTTC. This encodes CASSPTGLAGAPPHNEQFF.

This clonotype was detected a few times. The DNA for the CDR3 is TGTGCCAGCAGCCTCAACCGGGTTAGCACAGATACGCAGTATTTT. It is translated as CASSLNRVSTDTQYF. The chain employs TRBV7-9 and TRBJ2-3; D gene ambiguous. V gave up 5 bases and J gave up 0 bases, with 12 bases separating them. This CDR3 is 15 amino acids long. CDR1 and CDR2 from the germline V gene are SEHNR and FQNEAQ (reference sequence).

Here the CDR3 reads CASSPTDEKLFF. DNA of the CDR3: TGTGCCAGCAGCCCCACAGATGAAAAACTGTTTTTT. The chain links TRBV3-1 to TRBJ1-4; unclear D gene. The CDR3 is 12 amino acids. V lost 4 bases to trimming and J lost 6 bases, with 6 bases between them. The germline gives CDR1 LGHDT, CDR2 YNNKEL (reference sequence).

This sequence joins TRBV21-1 and TRBJ1-4; the table assigns TRBD1, which was not confirmed against the DNA. TRBV21-1 is an annotated pseudogene. The length of the CDR3 is 14 residues. The DNA of the CDR3 is TGTGCCAGCACCGTGGACAGGCAGGGGGAAAAACTGTTTTTT. Protein product: CASTVDRQGEKLFF.

The chain is built from TRBV4-1 and TRBJ2-1; 11 bases line up with TRBD2. Germline CDR1 MGHRA, CDR2 YSYEKL. The length of the CDR3 is 16 residues. Losses at the gene ends were 0 bases for V and 8 bases for J; bases not matched to a gene: 6. The CDR3 DNA sequence: TGCGCCAGCAGCCAAGATATACTAGCGGGAGAGGATGAGCAGTTCTTC. Amino acid sequence: CASSQDILAGEDEQFF.

The chain employs TRBV7-9 and TRBJ1-3; D not certain. In germline, CDR1 is SEHNR, CDR2 FQNEAQ (reference sequence). Trimming shortened V by 3 bases and J by 2 bases, and 17 bases separated the two germline ends. CDR3 length: 17 amino acids. CDR3 amino acids: CASSFPRGKLAGNTIYF. Written as DNA, the CDR3 is TGTGCCAGCAGCTTTCCGAGAGGTAAACTCGCTGGAAACACCATATATTTT. The complete variable domain, with remaining parts taken from reference TRBV7-9 and TRBJ1-3, reads DTGVSQNPRHKITKRGQNVTFRCDPISEHNRLYWYRQTLGQGPEFLTYFQNEAQLEKSRLLSDRFSAERPKGSFSTLEIQRTEQGDSAMYLCASSFPRGKLAGNTIYFGEGSWLTVV.

The table lists this clonotype with a few counts. This chain uses TRBV18 with TRBJ1-1, with TRBD1 matching over 11 bases. Germline CDR1 is KGHSH and CDR2 is LQKENI. CDR3 length: 16 residues. V shed 3 bases, J shed 6 bases, and the junction held 9 bases outside the gene matches. The CDR3, as DNA: TGTGCCAGCTCACCCCGGACAGGGGGCGCTTATTCTGAAGCTTTCTTT. Translated: CASSPRTGGAYSEAFF.

This clonotype has just a few counts. The chain combines TRBV24-1 with TRBJ1-1; 7 bases map to TRBD1. Germline CDR1 KGHDR, CDR2 SFDVKD. The CDR3 contains 13 residues. The V segment lost 7 bases and the J segment 1 base; nucleotides outside the gene matches: 2. Written as DNA, the CDR3 is TGTGCCACCAGGACAGGGTCGAACACTGAAGCTTTCTTT. Residues: CATRTGSNTEAFF.

This clonotype was seen a handful of times. The chain combines TRBV5-1 with TRBJ1-2; D remains ambiguous. With 4 bases removed from V and 2 bases from J, the gap between germline ends came to 18 bases. The germline CDR1 and CDR2 sequences are SGHRS and YFSETQ. CDR3 length equals 16 residues. The CDR3 DNA reads TGCGCCAGCAGCCCTGGGGTCTCGCTGGAGAACTATGGCTACACCTTC. The encoded protein is CASSPGVSLENYGYTF.

This clonotype was recorded a few times. CDR3 coding DNA: TGTGCCAGCAGCTCCACAGGAGATAATTCACCCCTCCACTTT. It encodes CASSSTGDNSPLHF. This chain links TRBV12-3 or TRBV12-4 with TRBJ1-6; possibly TRBD1 for D (5 bases). The V end was cut by 6 bases, the J end by 5 bases, with 11 bases between. CDR3 length: 14 amino acids.

The chain couples TRBV11-2 to TRBJ1-6, with 9 bases identical to TRBD1. Per germline, CDR1 SGHAT and CDR2 FQNNGV. V trimming: 5 bases; J trimming: 7 bases; junction bases outside the gene matches: 9. The CDR3 is 16 amino acids. Here the CDR3 reads CASSPKRDRENSPLHF. Written as DNA, the CDR3 is TGTGCCAGCAGCCCGAAACGGGACAGGGAGAATTCACCCCTCCACTTT. Full variable domain (remainder filled in from reference TRBV11-2 and TRBJ1-6): EAGVAQSPRYKIIEKRQSVAFWCNPISGHATLYWYQQILGQGPKLLIQFQNNGVVDDSQLPKDRFSAERLKGVDSTLKIQPAKLEDSAVYLCASSPKRDRENSPLHFGNGTRLTVT.

A few counts support this clonotype. The chain recombines TRBV29-1 with TRBJ2-7; D is unresolved. Per the germline V gene, CDR1 is SQVTM and CDR2 is ANQGSEA. V lost 1 base, J lost 5 bases, and 3 bases lay in between. The CDR3 consists of 10 residues. The CDR3 region is CSVEGNEQYF. The CDR3 region has the DNA TGCAGCGTTGAAGGGAACGAGCAGTACTTC.

The V and J genes are TRBV5-1 and TRBJ2-6; a possible D gene is TRBD1 (6 bases). This CDR3 comprises 17 residues. Germline CDR1 reads SGHRS; CDR2 reads YFSETQ. V lost 4 bases, J lost 0 bases, and 14 bases lay in between. CDR3 sequence (DNA): TGCGCCAGCAGCGTTCCGACAGGTAGCTCTGGGGCCAACGTCCTGACTTTC. It yields the protein CASSVPTGSSGANVLTF.